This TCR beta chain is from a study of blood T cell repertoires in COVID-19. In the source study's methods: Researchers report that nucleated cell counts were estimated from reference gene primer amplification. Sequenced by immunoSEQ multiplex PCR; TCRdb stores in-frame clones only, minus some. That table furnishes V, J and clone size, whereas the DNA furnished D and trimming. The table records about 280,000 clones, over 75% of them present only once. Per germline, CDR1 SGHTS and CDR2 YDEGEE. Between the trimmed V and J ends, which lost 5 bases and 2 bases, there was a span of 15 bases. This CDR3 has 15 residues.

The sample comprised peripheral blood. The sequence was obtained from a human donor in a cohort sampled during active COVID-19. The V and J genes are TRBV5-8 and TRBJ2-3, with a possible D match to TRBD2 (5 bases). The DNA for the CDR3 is TGTGCCAGCAGTCTTTCCGGGGTTGACACAGATACGCAGTATTTT. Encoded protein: CASSLSGVDTDTQYF.